The rows below give T cell receptor beta chains drawn from one sample of a study of blood T cell repertoires in COVID-19. The assay was immunoSEQ multiplex PCR, and TCRdb's table has in-frame clones only and misses some. The profile covers 200,000 to 250,000 clones, with roughly 91% appearing a single time and over 4% taken by the ten largest. Input material: PBMCs or T cells enriched from blood (not recorded which). The receptor source for this set is a woman younger than 45 who had recovered from COVID-19. The CDR3 runs from the conserved cysteine through the conserved F or W. Each record gives: clone size, D gene, J gene, V gene, CDR3 protein, CDR3 DNA. D genes are given only for firm matches. Size is stated for part of the rows, as once, few or many counts, or as a class when the clone is expanded.

>NA|NA|TRBJ1-2|TRBV19
CASSISQGRYTF
TGTGCCAGTAGTATTTCACAGGGACGCTACACCTTC
>once|NA|TRBJ2-1|TRBV7-2
CASSVSGTYNEQFF
TGTGCCAGCAGCGTATCGGGGACCTACAATGAGCAGTTCTTC
>NA|NA|TRBJ2-1|TRBV6-1
CASSEAQGRLRNEQFF
TGTGCCAGCAGTGAAGCGCAGGGTAGATTGAGGAATGAGCAGTTCTTC
>NA|TRBD1|TRBJ1-1|TRBV2
CASSGTVTGARAEAFF
TGTGCCAGCAGTGGCACGGTGACAGGGGCTAGGGCTGAAGCTTTCTTT
>NA|NA|TRBJ2-7|TRBV18
CASSPGGQLYEQYF
TGTGCCAGCTCACCAGGAGGACAGTTATACGAGCAGTACTTC
>few|TRBD2|TRBJ2-1|TRBV28
CASSTGLGGYNEQFF
TGTGCCAGCAGTACGGGACTAGGGGGGTACAATGAGCAGTTCTTC
>NA|NA|TRBJ1-5|TRBV7-9
CASSPGVGQPQHF
TGTGCCAGCAGCCCAGGGGTAGGGCAGCCCCAGCATTTT
>NA|NA|TRBJ1-3|TRBV9
CASSVELGGGNTIYF
TGTGCCAGCAGCGTAGAACTTGGAGGAGGAAACACCATATATTTT
>NA|TRBD2|TRBJ2-2|TRBV4-1
CASNQGRANTGELFF
TGCGCCAGCAACCAAGGGAGGGCGAACACCGGGGAGCTGTTTTTT
>NA|TRBD2|TRBJ2-1|TRBV28
CASSLAGAGNNEQFF
TGTGCCAGCAGTTTAGCGGGAGCCGGAAACAATGAGCAGTTCTTC
>NA|NA|TRBJ1-2|TRBV9
CASSPPAREGYTF
TGTGCCAGCAGCCCCCCCGCCCGGGAAGGCTACACCTTC
>NA|NA|TRBJ1-4|TRBV11-2
CASRGGVRGPNEKLFF
TGTGCCAGCAGGGGAGGGGTGCGGGGACCTAATGAAAAACTGTTTTTT
>NA|TRBD1|TRBJ1-3|TRBV11-2
CASYRGAGNTIYF
TGTGCCAGCTACAGGGGCGCAGGAAACACCATATATTTT
>NA|TRBD1|TRBJ1-5|TRBV20-1
CSASQGAIGNQPQHF
TGCAGTGCTAGTCAGGGGGCGATCGGCAATCAGCCCCAGCATTTT
>NA|NA|TRBJ1-1|TRBV27
CASSPGTYALGTEAFF
TGTGCCAGCAGTCCTGGGACATATGCACTTGGCACTGAAGCTTTCTTT
>NA|NA|TRBJ2-3|TRBV19
CASNRGINTDTQYF
TGTGCCAGTAACAGAGGGATCAACACAGATACGCAGTATTTT
>NA|NA|TRBJ1-1|TRBV29-1
CSVVPQGTEAFF
TGCAGCGTTGTTCCTCAGGGCACTGAAGCTTTCTTT
>NA|TRBD1|TRBJ1-5|TRBV3-1/TRBV3-2
CASSQLAGQVHSNQPQHF
TGTGCCAGCAGCCAACTAGCGGGACAGGTCCATAGCAATCAGCCCCAGCATTTT
>NA|NA|TRBJ1-1|TRBV6-5
CASSYSIRAEAFF
TGTGCCAGCAGTTACAGTATAAGAGCCGAAGCTTTCTTT
>once|NA|TRBJ1-3|TRBV27
CASRSGNSGNTIYF
TGTGCCAGCAGATCCGGGAACTCTGGAAACACCATATATTTT
>NA|NA|TRBJ2-5|TRBV6-5
CASIRDSGMYF
TGTGCCAGCATTCGGGACTCTGGGATGTACTTC
>NA|NA|TRBJ2-7|TRBV4-1
CASSPANGYEQYF
TGCGCCAGCAGCCCCGCCAACGGGTACGAGCAGTACTTC
>NA|NA|TRBJ2-5|TRBV7-9
CASSLQGYSETQYF
TGTGCCAGCAGCTTACAGGGGTACTCCGAGACCCAGTACTTC
>NA|NA|TRBJ1-1|TRBV7-3
CASSFSYRANTEAFF
TGTGCCAGCAGCTTCTCTTACAGGGCTAACACTGAAGCTTTCTTT
>NA|NA|TRBJ1-1|TRBV7-9
CASRGTATEAFF
TGTGCCTCCCGGGGAACAGCCACTGAAGCTTTCTTT
>NA|TRBD2|TRBJ2-7|TRBV4-1
CASSQDGRAGGLDEQYF
TGCGCCAGCAGCCAAGACGGCAGGGCGGGAGGGCTAGACGAGCAGTACTTC
>NA|TRBD1|TRBJ2-3|TRBV19
CASSQGQGIGTDTQYF
TGTGCCAGTAGCCAGGGACAGGGGATAGGCACAGATACGCAGTATTTT
>NA|TRBD1|TRBJ1-1|TRBV18
CASSPLDRGFEGNTEAFF
TGTGCCAGCTCACCTTTAGACAGGGGCTTTGAAGGGAACACTGAAGCTTTCTTT
>NA|TRBD1|TRBJ1-1|TRBV5-4
CASSLVGGGVFTGRAEAFF
TGTGCCAGCAGCTTGGTCGGAGGGGGCGTCTTTACCGGAAGGGCTGAAGCTTTCTTT
>NA|NA|TRBJ1-4|TRBV11-2
CASSISRLRSEKLFF
TGTGCCAGCAGTATTAGCCGTTTAAGGAGTGAAAAACTGTTTTTT